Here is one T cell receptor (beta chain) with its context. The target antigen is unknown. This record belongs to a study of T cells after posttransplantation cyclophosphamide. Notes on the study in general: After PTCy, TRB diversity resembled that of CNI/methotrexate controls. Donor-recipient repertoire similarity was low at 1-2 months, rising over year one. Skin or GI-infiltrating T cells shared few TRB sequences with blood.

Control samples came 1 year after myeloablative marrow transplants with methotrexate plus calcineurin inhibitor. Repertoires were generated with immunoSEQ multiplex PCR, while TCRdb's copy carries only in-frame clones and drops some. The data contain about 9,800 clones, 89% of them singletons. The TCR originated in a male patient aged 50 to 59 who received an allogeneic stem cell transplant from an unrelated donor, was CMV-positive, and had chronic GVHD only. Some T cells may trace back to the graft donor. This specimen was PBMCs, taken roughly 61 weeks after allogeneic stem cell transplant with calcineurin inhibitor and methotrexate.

The CDR3 DNA reads as TGTGCCAGCACAGGCGGGCTAACCCAAGAGACCCAGTACTTC. It translates to CASTGGLTQETQYF. This sequence joins TRBV2 and TRBJ2-5; tentatively, D is TRBD2 (5 bases). Germline V gives CDR1 SNHLY, CDR2 FYNNEI. The CDR3 is 14 residues long. V lost 7 bases and J 1 base, leaving 13 bases between the germline ends.